This TCR beta chain was captured by sequencing in a study of regulatory T cells in long-lasting Graves disease. Sample time point: persistent/refractory GD, antithyroid drugs over 5 years with positive TRAb. RNA extracted from PBMCs served as the sequencing template. The EDTA tubes were filled with about 10 milliliters of drawn peripheral blood. This clonotype was counted ten times or more. For TCR beta, libraries came from iRepertoire HTBI primers and Arm-PCR of CDR3 regions. TCRdb independently ran MiXCR on the multiplex PCR reads; one entry per CDR3 protein. In the table there are some 470,000 distinct CDR3 sequences, roughly a fifth of which are singletons. Germline-derived CDR1 and CDR2 are MNHEY and SMNVEV (reference sequence). V gave up 6 bases and J gave up 7 bases; unmatched junction bases: 6. This CDR3 is built from 14 residues.

The source is a female donor with Graves disease. The chain employs TRBV27 and TRBJ1-6; 7 bases are a match to TRBD1. The sequenced sample was peripheral blood mononuclear cells (PBMCs), obtained when the disease was refractory, from a patient treated with antithyroid drugs. The CDR3 DNA reads as TGTGCCAGCAGCTCGGGACAGCCAAATTCACCCCTCCACTTT. Protein sequence: CASSSGQPNSPLHF.